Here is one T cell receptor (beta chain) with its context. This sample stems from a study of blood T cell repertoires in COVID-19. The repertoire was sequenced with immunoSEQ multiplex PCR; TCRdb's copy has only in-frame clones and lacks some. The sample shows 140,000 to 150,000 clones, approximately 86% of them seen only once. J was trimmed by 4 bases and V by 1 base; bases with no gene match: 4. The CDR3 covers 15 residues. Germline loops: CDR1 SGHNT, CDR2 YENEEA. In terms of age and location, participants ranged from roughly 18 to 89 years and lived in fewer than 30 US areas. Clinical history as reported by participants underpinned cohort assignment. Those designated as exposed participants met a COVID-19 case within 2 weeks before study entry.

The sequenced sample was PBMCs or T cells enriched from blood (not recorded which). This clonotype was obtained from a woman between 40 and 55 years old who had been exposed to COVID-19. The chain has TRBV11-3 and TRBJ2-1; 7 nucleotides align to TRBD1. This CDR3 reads CASSLATGQYNEQFF. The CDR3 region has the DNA TGTGCCAGCAGCTTAGCGACAGGGCAATACAATGAGCAGTTCTTC.